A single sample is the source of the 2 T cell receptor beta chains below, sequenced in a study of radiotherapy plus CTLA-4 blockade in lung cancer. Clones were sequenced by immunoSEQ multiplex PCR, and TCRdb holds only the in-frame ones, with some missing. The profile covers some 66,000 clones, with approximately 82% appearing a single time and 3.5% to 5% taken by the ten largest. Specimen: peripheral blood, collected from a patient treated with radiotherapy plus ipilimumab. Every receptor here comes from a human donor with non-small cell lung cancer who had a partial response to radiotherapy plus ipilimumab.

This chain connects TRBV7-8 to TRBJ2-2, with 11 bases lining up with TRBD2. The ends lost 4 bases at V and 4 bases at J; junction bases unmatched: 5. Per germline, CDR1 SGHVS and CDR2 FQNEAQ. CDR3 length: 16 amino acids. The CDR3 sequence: CASSYPGLAVTGELFF. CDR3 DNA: TGTGCCAGCAGCTATCCGGGACTAGCGGTCACCGGGGAGCTGTTTTTT.

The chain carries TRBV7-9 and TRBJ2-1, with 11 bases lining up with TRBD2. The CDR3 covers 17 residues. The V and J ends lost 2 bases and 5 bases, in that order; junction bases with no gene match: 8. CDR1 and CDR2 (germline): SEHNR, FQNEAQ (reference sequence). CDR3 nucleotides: TGTGCCAGCAGCTTACCCTTTAGCGGGAGGGCCGACAATGAGCAGTTCTTC. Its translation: CASSLPFSGRADNEQFF.